The 10 T cell receptor beta chains below were found in one sample sequenced in a study of T cells in Graves' hyperthyroidism and ophthalmopathy. From RNA transcripts, TCR beta CDR3 regions were amplified. The study used the HTBI primer set for a first-round RT-PCR of the TCR CDR3. TCRdb independently ran MiXCR on the multiplex PCR reads; one entry per CDR3 protein. The table has approximately 370,000 distinct CDR3 sequences, approximately 18% seen once; the top ten hold 34%. Sequencing was performed on blood. Receptors were obtained from a woman younger than 45 with Graves' hyperthyroidism that later progressed to Graves' ophthalmopathy.

This clonotype was seen ten or more times. The chain is built from TRBV11-2 and TRBJ1-6; D perhaps matches TRBD1 (6 bases). From germline, CDR1 is SGHAT and CDR2 FQNNGV. V lost 1 base to trimming and J lost 13 bases, with 17 bases between them. CDR3 length: 15 residues. CDR3 protein: CASSLGSGGGGPLHF. For the CDR3, the DNA is TGTGCCAGCAGCTTAGGGTCTGGGGGCGGCGGTCCCCTCCACTTT.

This clonotype appeared many times. This chain connects TRBV11-2 to TRBJ1-2; the D is unclear. In germline, CDR1 is SGHAT, CDR2 FQNNGV. V was cut by 5 bases and J by 8 bases, with 9 bases left in between. The length of the CDR3 is 11 residues. CDR3 sequence (DNA): TGTGCCAGCAGCACCTTTGGAGGCTACACCTTC. The encoded protein is CASSTFGGYTF. The full variable domain, its missing parts supplied by reference TRBV11-2 and TRBJ1-2, is EAGVAQSPRYKIIEKRQSVAFWCNPISGHATLYWYQQILGQGPKLLIQFQNNGVVDDSQLPKDRFSAERLKGVDSTLKIQPAKLEDSAVYLCASSTFGGYTFGSGTRLTVV.

This clonotype was found many times. The chain is built from TRBV20-1 and TRBJ2-1, with TRBD2 matching over 13 bases. Per the germline V gene, CDR1 is DFQATT and CDR2 is SNEGSKA (reference sequence). This CDR3 spans 17 amino acids. V shed 5 bases, J shed 6 bases, and the junction held 13 bases outside the gene matches. CDR3 loop: CSAPGTSGNSSPNEQFF. The CDR3 DNA follows: TGCAGTGCTCCAGGGACTAGCGGGAACAGTTCCCCCAATGAGCAGTTCTTC.

This clonotype was detected only a few times. The chain recombines TRBV5-1 with TRBJ2-5; D unresolved. Germline CDR1 and CDR2: SGHRS and YFSETQ. The CDR3 sequence is 12 residues long. Deletions cut 0 bases from V and 3 bases from J, with 3 bases between. The CDR3: CASSLEEETQYF. CDR3 coding DNA: TGCGCCAGCAGCTTGGAGGAAGAGACCCAGTACTTC. The variable domain in full, completed from reference TRBV5-1 and TRBJ2-5, reads KAGVTQTPRYLIKTRGQQVTLSCSPISGHRSVSWYQQTPGQGLQFLFEYFSETQRNKGNFPGRFSGRQFSNSRSEMNVSTLELGDSALYLCASSLEEETQYFGPGTRLLVL.

This chain connects TRBV6-1 to TRBJ1-2, with no clear D. Germline V gene lookup returns CDR1 MNHNS and CDR2 SASEGT. The CDR3 contains 13 residues. Trimming took 1 base from V and 4 from J, leaving 7 bases between them. The DNA of the CDR3 is TGTGCCAGCAGTGAAGTTGCTGCCTATGGCTACACCTTC. This gives the protein CASSEVAAYGYTF.

About this clonotype: A read error may be the cause here, since a much bigger clone is one base away. The chain is built from TRBV12-3 or TRBV12-4 and TRBJ2-1; 7 nucleotides line up with TRBD2. The CDR3 contains 15 residues. The CDR3 DNA reads as TGCGCCAACATGAACCGGCAGCCGGGGGGCAATGAGCAGTTCTTC. As protein: CANMNRQPGGNEQFF.

This clonotype was observed at least ten times. The rearrangement links TRBV2 to TRBJ2-3; possible D gene TRBD1, 6 bases. The V gene lost 2 bases and the J gene lost 8 bases, with 8 bases spanning the gap. From germline, CDR1 is SNHLY and CDR2 FYNNEI. The length of the CDR3 is 12 residues. CDR3 sequence reads: CASSEQGPTQYF. The CDR3, as DNA: TGTGCCAGCAGTGAACAGGGGCCTACGCAGTATTTT.

This clonotype was counted a few times. The V and J genes are TRBV6-1 and TRBJ2-5; possible D gene TRBD1, 5 bases. This CDR3 comprises 12 residues. The germline V gene has CDR1 MNHNS and CDR2 SASEGT. V was trimmed by 4 bases and J by 6 bases, leaving 9 bases between them. CDR3 sequence reads: CASSGGPQTQYF. For the CDR3, the DNA is TGTGCCAGCAGTGGGGGCCCGCAGACCCAGTACTTC.

In this sample, this clonotype turned up many times. The V call is TRBV19, the J call TRBJ1-5; D not resolved. The CDR3 has 15 residues. The ends were cut back, 4 bases at V and 2 bases at J, with 12 bases in the middle. Germline V gives CDR1 LNHDA, CDR2 SQIVND (reference sequence). This CDR3 reads CASSKRAEGNQPQHF. In nucleotides, the CDR3 is TGTGCCAGTAGTAAGAGGGCTGAAGGCAATCAGCCCCAGCATTTT. Looking up the rest from reference TRBV19 and TRBJ1-5 gives the full variable domain: DGGITQSPKYLFRKEGQNVTLSCEQNLNHDAMYWYRQDPGQGLRLIYYSQIVNDFQKGDIAEGYSVSREKKESFPLTVTSAQKNPTAFYLCASSKRAEGNQPQHFGDGTRLSIL.

This clonotype was counted ten times or more. The CDR3 protein is CSAITQGAYGYTF. The CDR3 DNA reads TGCAGTGCTATAACTCAGGGCGCCTATGGCTACACCTTC. The rearrangement joins TRBV20-1 to TRBJ1-2; possible D gene TRBD1, 5 bases. CDR1 and CDR2 from the germline V gene are DFQATT and SNEGSKA (reference sequence). With 4 bases removed from V and 4 bases from J, the gap between germline ends came to 13 bases. CDR3 length equals 13 residues.